This TCR beta chain was retrieved from a study of CD8 T cells in ankylosing spondylitis. The CDR3 length is 12 residues. CDR1 is SQVTM and CDR2 is ANQGSEA in the germline V gene. V lost 4 bases to trimming and J lost 3 bases, with 7 bases between them. Study conclusions and caveats: Reactive arthritis synovial fluid and blood were previously reported to contain some motif variants. A TCR beta motif of fewer than ten highly homologous variants appeared characteristic of ankylosing spondylitis blood.

TCRdb reanalysed the 5' RACE reads using MiXCR and keeps one entry per CDR3 protein. The sample lists 750,000 to 850,000 distinct CDR3 sequences; 12% were seen once. This clonotype was counted at least ten times. Its specificity is not known. The chain couples TRBV29-1 to TRBJ1-5, with D uncertain. Sequenced input: blood, either unsorted or a sorted T cell fraction (not recorded which). The TCR originated in a male donor with ankylosing spondylitis. CDR3 residues: CSVGGDNQPQHF. The CDR3 DNA sequence: TGCAGCGTTGGTGGAGACAATCAGCCCCAGCATTTT.